This T cell receptor beta chain is drawn from a study of CD8 T cells in ankylosing spondylitis. A few counts support this clonotype. One end of the junction varies from germline; a read error may be responsible. This CDR3 contains 15 residues. Preparation of TCR beta libraries was done by quantitative 5'-RACE with molecular barcodes. TCRdb re-called the 5' RACE reads with MiXCR, one entry per CDR3 protein. The sample has 250,000 or so distinct CDR3 sequences, about 24% seen once. Sequenced input: blood, either unsorted or a sorted T cell fraction (not recorded which). This sequence was found in a male donor with ankylosing spondylitis or in good health (not recorded which). V usage is TRBV12-3 or TRBV12-4 and J usage is TRBJ1-2; TRBD1 might be the D (5 bases). The CDR3 DNA sequence: TGTGCCAGCAGGTTAGCCGGGGCACGGCGCTATGGCTACACCTTC. Protein: CASRLAGARRYGYTF.